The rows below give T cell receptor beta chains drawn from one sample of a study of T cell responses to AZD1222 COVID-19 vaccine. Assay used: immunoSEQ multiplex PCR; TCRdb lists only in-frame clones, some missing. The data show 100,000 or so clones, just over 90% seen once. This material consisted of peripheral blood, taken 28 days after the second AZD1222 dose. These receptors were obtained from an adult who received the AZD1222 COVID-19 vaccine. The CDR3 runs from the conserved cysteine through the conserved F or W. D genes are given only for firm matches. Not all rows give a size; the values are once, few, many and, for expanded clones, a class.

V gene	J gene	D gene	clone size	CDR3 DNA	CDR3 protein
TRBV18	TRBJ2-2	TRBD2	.	TGTGCCAGCTCACACGGGAGGCCCAACACCGGGGAGCTGTTTTTT	CASSHGRPNTGELFF
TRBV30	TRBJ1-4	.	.	TGTGCCTGGAGTGTAAGGAGCGAAAAACTGTTTTTT	CAWSVRSEKLFF
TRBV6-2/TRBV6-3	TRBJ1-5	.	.	TGTGCCAGCAGTTACAGCCCGGACAGCCTAAATAGCAATCAGCCCCAGCATTTT	CASSYSPDSLNSNQPQHF
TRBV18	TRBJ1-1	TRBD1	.	TGTGCCAGCTCACGCGCGGGACAGGGGGCCCGGAAGAACACTGAAGCTTTCTTT	CASSRAGQGARKNTEAFF
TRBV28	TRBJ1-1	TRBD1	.	TGTGCCAGCAGTGGCCCCGGGACAGGGGAAACTGAAGCTTTCTTT	CASSGPGTGETEAFF
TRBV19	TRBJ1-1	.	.	TGTGCCGCGGTTGGTGGGGGAAGATCTGAAGCTTTCTTT	CAAVGGGRSEAFF
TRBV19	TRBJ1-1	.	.	TGTGCCAGTAGTGGGCAGGGGCCGAACACTGAAGCTTTCTTT	CASSGQGPNTEAFF
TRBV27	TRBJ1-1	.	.	TGTGCCAGCCTCGCCGACCCAGGCAGGGAGGGGACTGAAGCTTTCTTT	CASLADPGREGTEAFF
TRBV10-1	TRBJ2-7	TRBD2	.	TGCGCCAGCAGTGAGTCGAGCGGGAGAGGCTACGAGCAGTACTTC	CASSESSGRGYEQYF
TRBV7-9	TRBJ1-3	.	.	TGTGCCAGCAGGTCACAGCGAAGCTCTGGAAACACCATATATTTT	CASRSQRSSGNTIYF
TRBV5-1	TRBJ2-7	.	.	TGCGCCAGCAGCTTCCCCGACGCATACGAGCAGTACTTC	CASSFPDAYEQYF
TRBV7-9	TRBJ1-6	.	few	TGTGCCAGCAGTCGACGGGAAGGGATTTCACCCCTCCACTTT	CASSRREGISPLHF
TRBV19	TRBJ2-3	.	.	TGTGCCAGTGCTCCCCAGACAGGCAACACAGATACGCAGTATTTT	CASAPQTGNTDTQYF
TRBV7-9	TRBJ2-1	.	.	TGTGCCAGCAGCCGTAGCTCCTACAATGAGCAGTTCTTC	CASSRSSYNEQFF
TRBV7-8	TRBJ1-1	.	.	TGTGCCAGCAGCTTTTGGGGAGAAAACACTGAAGCTTTCTTT	CASSFWGENTEAFF
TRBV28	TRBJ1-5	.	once	TGTGCCAGCAGTCCTACCCCGGGTGGCAATCAGCCCCAGCATTTT	CASSPTPGGNQPQHF
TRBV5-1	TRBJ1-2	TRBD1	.	TGCGCCAGCAGCTTGAGGCCGGGACAGGGGAGGCTTGGCTACACCTTC	CASSLRPGQGRLGYTF
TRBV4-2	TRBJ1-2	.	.	TGTGCCAGCAGCCAAGAGGCCCGAGGGGGCTACACCTTC	CASSQEARGGYTF
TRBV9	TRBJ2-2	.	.	TGTGCCAGCAGCGTAGGCTTCCGGGAGCTGTTTTTT	CASSVGFRELFF
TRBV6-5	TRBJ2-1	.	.	TGTGCCAGCAGCCCGGTCCTAGCAGGGTACAATGAGCAGTTCTTC	CASSPVLAGYNEQFF
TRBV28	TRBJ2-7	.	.	TGTGCCAGCAGTTTATTATACGAGCAGTACTTC	CASSLLYEQYF
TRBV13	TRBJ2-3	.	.	TGTGCCAGCAGCTTAGGCCTAGCCCGGGGCGGGCCAGATACGCAGTATTTT	CASSLGLARGGPDTQYF
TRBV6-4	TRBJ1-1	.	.	TGTGCCAGCAGTGTCCACATGAACACTGAAGCTTTCTTT	CASSVHMNTEAFF
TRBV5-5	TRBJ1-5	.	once	TGTGCCAGCAGCCCAAGGTGGGATCAGCCCCAGCATTTT	CASSPRWDQPQHF
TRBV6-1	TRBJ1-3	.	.	TGTGCCAGCAGTGAGGGAAACACCATATATTTT	CASSEGNTIYF
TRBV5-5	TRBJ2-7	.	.	TGTGCCAGCAGCTCGAGGACAGACTCCTACGAGCAGTACTTC	CASSSRTDSYEQYF
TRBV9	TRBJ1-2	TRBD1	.	TGTGCCAGCAGCTCGACGAACAGGGGGCTCGGCTACACCTTC	CASSSTNRGLGYTF
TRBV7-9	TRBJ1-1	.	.	TGTGCCAGCAGCTTAGTGGGGGGAGTCCGGCACACTGAAGCTTTCTTT	CASSLVGGVRHTEAFF
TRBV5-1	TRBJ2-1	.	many	TGCGCCAGCAGCTTTGGCCCGGGGCATGAGCAGTTCTTC	CASSFGPGHEQFF
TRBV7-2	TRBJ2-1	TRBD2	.	TGTGCCAGCAGCTCCAGGACTAGCGGAGGGGAGCAGTTCTTC	CASSSRTSGGEQFF
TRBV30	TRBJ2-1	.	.	TGTGCCTGGGCAGGCCGGGCAGGCGCCTACAATGAGCAGTTCTTC	CAWAGRAGAYNEQFF
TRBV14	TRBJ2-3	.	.	TGTGCCAGCAGCCCAGGGGGAGGGCTAGCGGGAGATACGCAGTATTTT	CASSPGGGLAGDTQYF
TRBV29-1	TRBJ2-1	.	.	TGCAGCGTTGAACGGGGAGGGGGGGCGTATGAGCAGTTCTTC	CSVERGGGAYEQFF
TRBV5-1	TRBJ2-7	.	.	TGCGCCAGCAGCTTGGCCTCAGGCAGAGCCTACGAGCAGTACTTC	CASSLASGRAYEQYF
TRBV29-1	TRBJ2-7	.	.	TGCAGCGTCGCCTTACTAGTCGCCTTC	CSVALLVAF